The sequence of this T cell receptor (beta chain) was determined in a study of shared clonotypes between healthy human individuals (dated by TCRdb to the early 2020s). At the level of the whole study: A few men and a couple of women, aged 18 to 49 years, made up the cohort. Different laboratories and diverse techniques were used to prepare libraries and sequence TCR repertoires, to increase sequencing depth and limit assay-specific biases. Per donor, leukapheresis produced somewhere between about 0.8 and 9 billion PBMCs. To estimate repertoire size and how much clonotypes are shared between individuals, the study performed deep sequencing of blood TCR repertoires from 4 to 6 healthy adults. For each donor, CD4 naive and CD4 memory were each given three plates, CD8 naive was given two plates, and CD8 memory was given one plate.

With regard to this clone: The clone's antigen remains unknown. Per-nucleotide qualities are absent, and no much larger clonotype sits a single base away.

Using the deep immunoSEQ assay, TCR CDR3 regions were amplified from genomic DNA by multiplex PCR. Genomic DNA extracted from each cell subset was distributed evenly over all wells of several immunoSEQ 96-well plates, and each plate served as one replicate. For sorted subsets, 200 ng of genomic DNA, equivalent to about 30,000 T cell genomes, went into each replicate PCR. The purified libraries were quantified using a Qubit 3.0 fluorometer, sized with a Bioanalyzer 2100, and then quantified again using the KAPA Library Quantification kit. Every immunoSEQ 96-well plate was sequenced on a separate single-read 150-cycle Illumina NextSeq 550 flow cell. From the authors' description of their analysis: The immunoSEQ output contained only junctional sequences without quality scores, so filtering could not match that applied to full-length reads. To assign V/J genes and CDR3, sequences were annotated against IMGT germline references using PyIR, a Python wrapper for IgBLAST v1.9. Reads were removed for weak V/J assignments (E-value above 1e-6), missing CDR3, stop codons, out-of-frame junctions, or ambiguous translated residues. V3J clonotypes were defined as sequences sharing an identical inferred V gene, J gene, and CDR3 amino acid sequence. Percentage overlap between repertoires was computed as shared unique clonotypes divided by the size of the smaller repertoire. Three approaches were used to assess repertoire richness: RTK rarefaction, the Chao1 estimator, and Recon v2.1 estimates of unobserved clonotypes. OLGA was used to compute generation probabilities for all TCRbeta clonotypes that the gDNA method yielded from a handful of donors. Held by TCRdb, this immuneACCESS table contains in-frame sequences only and omits some clones. Under half of the omission traces to an unresolved V gene where checked; the cause of the rest is unknown. The V and J calls and clone size are taken from that table; D and trimming were inferred from the DNA. Here the sample has more than 2 million clones; 93% occur a single time. The top ten clones comprise less than 2% of the sample.

What the study reported, not specific to this receptor: Clonotypes shared by all four sorted-subset donors showed higher generation probabilities than non-shared clonotypes. Only blood was sampled, and tissue TCR repertoires likely differ from those in blood. Naive subsets generally had larger estimated clonotype richness than memory subsets did. Roughly 5.2% of naive CD4, roughly 3.6% of naive CD8, around 2.3% of memory CD4, and 0.4% of memory CD8 clonotypes were shared across several donors. Pairwise subsampling led to the expectation that sequencing depth would affect the degree of clonotype sharing among donors. The small number of donors limited the genetic and exposure-history diversity represented. Even with the large sequencing depth, rarefaction of the sorted-subset datasets indicated that sequencing was incomplete.

CD8 naive samples consisted of CD45RO-negative cells that were positively selected for CCR7, yielding a CD45RA+CCR7+ population without TemRA cells. Healthy HIV-negative adults with no recently reported acute infections or vaccinations were included as donors. Every donor was a Caucasian adult residing in Nashville, Tennessee, USA. After blood collection by leukapheresis, PBMCs were isolated using Ficoll-Histopaque density gradient centrifugation and then cryopreserved in the vapor phase of liquid nitrogen. Analytical flow cytometry was used to check the purity and quantity of every magnetically sorted T cell population. Genomic DNA was isolated from every sorted fraction and measured by UV absorbance on a Nanodrop 2000c. The CDR3 has 14 amino acids, counting the end cysteine and phenylalanine. Of all the DNA, just the CDR3 is kept, 42 bases in frame from base 1. V is cut by 0 bases and J by 3 bases, and the space between the germline ends is 9 bases. In the germline V gene (reference sequence), CDR1 corresponds to GTSNPN and CDR2 to SVGIG.

The TCR sequence derives from a man aged 18 to 30 in good health. Some clones in this sample may be carry-over from other donors' samples. The sample was naive CD8+ T cells from PBMCs. The cell subset or site label here, explained by the study, means: CD45RA+CCR7+. The V gene is TRBV30 and the J gene is TRBJ1-5; the D gene identity is not certain. CDR3 sequence: CAWSVFSSNQPQHF. The nucleotide sequence is given as TGTGCCTGGAGTGTATTCAGTTCCAATCAGCCCCAGCATTTT. The reference TRBV30 and TRBJ1-5 proteins fill in what lies around the CDR3, so the full variable domain reads SQTIHQWPATLVQPVGSPLSLECTVEGTSNPNLYWYRQAAGRGLQLLFYSVGIGQISSEVPQNLSASRPQDRQFILSSKKLLLSDSGFYLCAWSVFSSNQPQHFGDGTRLSIL.